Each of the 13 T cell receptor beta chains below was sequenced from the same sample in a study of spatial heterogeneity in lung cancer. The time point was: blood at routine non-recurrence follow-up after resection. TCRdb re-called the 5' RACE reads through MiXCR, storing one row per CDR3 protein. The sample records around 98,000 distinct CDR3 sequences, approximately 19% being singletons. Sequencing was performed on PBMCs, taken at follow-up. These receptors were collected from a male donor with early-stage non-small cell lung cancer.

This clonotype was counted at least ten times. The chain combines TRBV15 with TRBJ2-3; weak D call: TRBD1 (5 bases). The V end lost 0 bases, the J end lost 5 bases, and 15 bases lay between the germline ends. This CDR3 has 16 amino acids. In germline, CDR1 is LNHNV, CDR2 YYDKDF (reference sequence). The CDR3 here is CATSRDTEQAIDTQYF. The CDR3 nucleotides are TGTGCCACCAGCAGAGATACCGAACAGGCCATAGATACGCAGTATTTT.

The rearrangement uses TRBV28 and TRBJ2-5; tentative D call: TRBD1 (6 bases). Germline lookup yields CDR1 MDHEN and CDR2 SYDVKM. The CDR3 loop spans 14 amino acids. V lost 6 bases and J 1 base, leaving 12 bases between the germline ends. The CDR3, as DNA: TGTGCCAGCAGGCTGACAGGAAGCCAAGAGACCCAGTACTTC. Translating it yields CASRLTGSQETQYF.

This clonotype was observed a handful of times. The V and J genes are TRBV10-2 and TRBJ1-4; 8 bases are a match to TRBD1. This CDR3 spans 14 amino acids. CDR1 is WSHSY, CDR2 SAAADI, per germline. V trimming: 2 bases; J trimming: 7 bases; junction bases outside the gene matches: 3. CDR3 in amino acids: CASSERTGFEKLFF. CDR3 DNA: TGCGCCAGCAGTGAGAGGACAGGGTTTGAAAAACTGTTTTTT.

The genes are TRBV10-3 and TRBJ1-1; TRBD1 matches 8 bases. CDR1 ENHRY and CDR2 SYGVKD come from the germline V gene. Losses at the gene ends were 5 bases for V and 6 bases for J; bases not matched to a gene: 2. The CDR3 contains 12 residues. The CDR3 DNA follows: TGTGCCATCAGTATGACAGGGGCTGAAGCTTTCTTT. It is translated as CAISMTGAEAFF.

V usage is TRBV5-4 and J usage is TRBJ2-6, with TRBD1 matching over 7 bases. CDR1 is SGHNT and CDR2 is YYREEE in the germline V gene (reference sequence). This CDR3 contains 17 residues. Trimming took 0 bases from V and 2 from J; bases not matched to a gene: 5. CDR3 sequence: CASSLDRGAAGANVLTF. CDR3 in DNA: TGTGCCAGCAGCTTGGACAGGGGAGCGGCTGGGGCCAACGTCCTGACTTTC.

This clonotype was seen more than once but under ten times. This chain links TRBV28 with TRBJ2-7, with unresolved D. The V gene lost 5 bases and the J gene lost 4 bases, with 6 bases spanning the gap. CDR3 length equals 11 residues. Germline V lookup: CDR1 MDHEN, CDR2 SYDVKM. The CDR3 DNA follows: TGTGCCAGCAGTCACCGGTACGAGCAGTACTTC. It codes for CASSHRYEQYF.

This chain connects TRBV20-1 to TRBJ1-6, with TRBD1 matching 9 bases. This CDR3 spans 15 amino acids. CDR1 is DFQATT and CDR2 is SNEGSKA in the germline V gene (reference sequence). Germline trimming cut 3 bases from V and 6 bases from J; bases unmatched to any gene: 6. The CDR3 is CSASTQGARNSPLHF. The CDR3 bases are TGCAGTGCTAGTACACAGGGGGCGCGTAATTCACCCCTCCACTTT.

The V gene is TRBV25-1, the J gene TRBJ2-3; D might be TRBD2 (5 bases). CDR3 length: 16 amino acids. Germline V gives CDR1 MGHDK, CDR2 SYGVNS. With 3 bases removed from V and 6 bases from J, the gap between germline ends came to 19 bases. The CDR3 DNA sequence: TGTGCCAGCAGTGACCCTGCCCGGGCTGAGCGGGATACGCAGTATTTT. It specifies CASSDPARAERDTQYF. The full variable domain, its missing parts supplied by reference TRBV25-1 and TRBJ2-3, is EADIYQTPRYLVIGTGKKITLECSQTMGHDKMYWYQQDPGMELHLIHYSYGVNSTEKGDLSSESTVSRIRTEHFPLTLESARPSHTSQYLCASSDPARAERDTQYFGPGTRLTVL.

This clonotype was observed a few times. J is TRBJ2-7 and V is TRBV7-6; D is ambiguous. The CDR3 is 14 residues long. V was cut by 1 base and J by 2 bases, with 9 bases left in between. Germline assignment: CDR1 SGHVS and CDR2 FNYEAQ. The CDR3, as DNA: TGTGCCAGCAGCTTAGTCGAGAGGACCTACGAGCAGTACTTC. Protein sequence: CASSLVERTYEQYF.

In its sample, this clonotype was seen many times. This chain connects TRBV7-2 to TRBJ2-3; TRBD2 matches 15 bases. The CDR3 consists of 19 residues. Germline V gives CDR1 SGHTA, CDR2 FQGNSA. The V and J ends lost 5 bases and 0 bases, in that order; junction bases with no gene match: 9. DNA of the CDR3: TGTGCCAGCAGCCAACTGGGACTAGCGGGGGGTGGTAGCACAGATACGCAGTATTTT. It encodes CASSQLGLAGGGSTDTQYF.

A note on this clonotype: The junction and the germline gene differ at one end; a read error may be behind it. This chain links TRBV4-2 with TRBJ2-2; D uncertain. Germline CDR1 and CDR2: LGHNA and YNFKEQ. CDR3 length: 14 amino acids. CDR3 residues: CVSSQEPNTGELFF. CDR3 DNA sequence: TGTGTCAGCAGCCAAGAACCGAACACCGGGGAGCTGTTTTTT.

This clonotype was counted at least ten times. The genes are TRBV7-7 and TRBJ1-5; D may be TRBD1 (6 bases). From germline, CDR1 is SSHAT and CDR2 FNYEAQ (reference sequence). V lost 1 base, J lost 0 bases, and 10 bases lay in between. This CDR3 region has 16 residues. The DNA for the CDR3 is TGTGCCAGCAGCTTAGAGAGACAGGCTAGCAATCAGCCCCAGCATTTT. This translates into CASSLERQASNQPQHF.

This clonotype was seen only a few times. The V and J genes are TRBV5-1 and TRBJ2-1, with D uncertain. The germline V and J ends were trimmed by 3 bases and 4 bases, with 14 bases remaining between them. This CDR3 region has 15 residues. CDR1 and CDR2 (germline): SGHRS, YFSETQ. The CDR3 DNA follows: TGCGCCAGCAGCTCCGACATTCAGCCGTACAATGAGCAGTTCTTC. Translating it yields CASSSDIQPYNEQFF.